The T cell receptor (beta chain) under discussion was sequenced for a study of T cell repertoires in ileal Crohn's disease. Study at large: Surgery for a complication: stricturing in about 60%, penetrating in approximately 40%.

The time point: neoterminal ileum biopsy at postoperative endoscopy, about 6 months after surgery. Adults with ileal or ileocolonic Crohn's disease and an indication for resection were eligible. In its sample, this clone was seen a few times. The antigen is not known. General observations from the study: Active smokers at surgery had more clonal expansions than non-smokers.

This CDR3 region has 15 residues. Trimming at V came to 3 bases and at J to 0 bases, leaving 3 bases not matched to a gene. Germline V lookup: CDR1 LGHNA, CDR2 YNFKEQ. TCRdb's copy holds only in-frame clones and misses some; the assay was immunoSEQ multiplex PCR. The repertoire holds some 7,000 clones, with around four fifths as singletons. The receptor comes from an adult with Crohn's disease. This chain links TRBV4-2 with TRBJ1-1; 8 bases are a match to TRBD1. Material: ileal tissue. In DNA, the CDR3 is TGTGCCAGCAGCCACCCGGGACAGGTGAACACTGAAGCTTTCTTT. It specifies CASSHPGQVNTEAFF.